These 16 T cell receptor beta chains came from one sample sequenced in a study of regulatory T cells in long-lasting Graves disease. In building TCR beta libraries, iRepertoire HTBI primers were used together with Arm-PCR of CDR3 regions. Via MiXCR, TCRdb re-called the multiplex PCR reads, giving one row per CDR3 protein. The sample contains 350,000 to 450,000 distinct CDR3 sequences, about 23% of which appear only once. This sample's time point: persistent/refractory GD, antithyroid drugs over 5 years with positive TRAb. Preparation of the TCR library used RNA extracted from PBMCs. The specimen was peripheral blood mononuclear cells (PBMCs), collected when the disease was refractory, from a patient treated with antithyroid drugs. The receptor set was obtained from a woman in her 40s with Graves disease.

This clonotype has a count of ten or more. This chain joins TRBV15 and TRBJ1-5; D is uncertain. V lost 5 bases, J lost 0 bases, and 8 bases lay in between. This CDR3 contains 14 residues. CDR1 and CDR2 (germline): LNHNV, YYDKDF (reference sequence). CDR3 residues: CATSFGYSNQPQHF. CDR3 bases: TGTGCCACCAGCTTCGGCTATAGCAATCAGCCCCAGCATTTT.

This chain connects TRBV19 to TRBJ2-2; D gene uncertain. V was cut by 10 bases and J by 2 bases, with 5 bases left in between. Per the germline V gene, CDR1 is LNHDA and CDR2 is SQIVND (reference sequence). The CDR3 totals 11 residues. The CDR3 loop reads CATTNTGELFF. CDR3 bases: TGTGCCACGACCAACACCGGGGAGCTGTTTTTT. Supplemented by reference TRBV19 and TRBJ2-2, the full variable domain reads DGGITQSPKYLFRKEGQNVTLSCEQNLNHDAMYWYRQDPGQGLRLIYYSQIVNDFQKGDIAEGYSVSREKKESFPLTVTSAQKNPTAFYLCATTNTGELFFGEGSRLTVL.

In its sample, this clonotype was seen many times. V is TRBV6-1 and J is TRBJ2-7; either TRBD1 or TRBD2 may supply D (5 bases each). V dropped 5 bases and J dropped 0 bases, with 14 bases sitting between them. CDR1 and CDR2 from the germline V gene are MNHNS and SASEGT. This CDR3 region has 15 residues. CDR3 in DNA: TGTGCCAGCAGTAAGGTCCGGGACGGCTCCTACGAGCAGTACTTC. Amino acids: CASSKVRDGSYEQYF.

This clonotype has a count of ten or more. The CDR3 here is CSALQETQYF. DNA for the CDR3: TGCAGTGCTTTACAAGAGACCCAGTACTTC. The V call is TRBV20-1, the J call TRBJ2-5; D is ambiguous. CDR3 length: 10 residues. Deletions cut 5 bases from V and 2 bases from J, with 3 bases between. Germline assignment: CDR1 DFQATT and CDR2 SNEGSKA (reference sequence).

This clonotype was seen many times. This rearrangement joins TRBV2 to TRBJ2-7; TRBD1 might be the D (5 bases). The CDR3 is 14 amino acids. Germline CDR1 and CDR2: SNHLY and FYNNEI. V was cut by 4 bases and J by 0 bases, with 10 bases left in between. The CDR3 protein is CASSGTGGSYEQYF. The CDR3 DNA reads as TGTGCCAGCAGTGGAACAGGCGGCTCCTACGAGCAGTACTTC.

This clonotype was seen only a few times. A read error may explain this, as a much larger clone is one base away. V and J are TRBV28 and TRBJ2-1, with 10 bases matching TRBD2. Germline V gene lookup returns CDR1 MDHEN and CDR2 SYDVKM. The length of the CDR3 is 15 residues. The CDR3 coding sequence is TGTGCCAGCAGACATAGCGGGGGGCCCTACAATGAGCAGTCCTTC. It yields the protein CASRHSGGPYNEQSF.

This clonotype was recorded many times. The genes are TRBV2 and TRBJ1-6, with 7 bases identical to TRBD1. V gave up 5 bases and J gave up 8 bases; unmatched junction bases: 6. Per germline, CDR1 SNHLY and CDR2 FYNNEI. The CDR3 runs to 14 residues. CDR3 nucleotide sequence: TGTGCCAGCAGTCAGAGACAGGGCCATTCACCCCTCCACTTT. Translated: CASSQRQGHSPLHF.

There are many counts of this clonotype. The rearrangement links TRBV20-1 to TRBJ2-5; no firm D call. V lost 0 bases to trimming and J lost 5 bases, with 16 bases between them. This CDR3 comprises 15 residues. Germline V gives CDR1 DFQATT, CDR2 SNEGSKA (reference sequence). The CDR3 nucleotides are TGCAGTGCTAGAGATGTCCGGGCTTCTGGGGAGACCCAGTACTTC. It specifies CSARDVRASGETQYF.

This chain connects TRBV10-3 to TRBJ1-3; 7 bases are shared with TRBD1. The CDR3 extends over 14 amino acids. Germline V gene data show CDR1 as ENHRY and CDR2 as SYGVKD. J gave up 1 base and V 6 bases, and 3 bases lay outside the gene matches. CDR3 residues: CAISSTGSGNTIYF. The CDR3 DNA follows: TGTGCCATCAGCTCGACAGGGTCTGGAAACACCATATATTTT.

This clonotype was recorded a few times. In nucleotides, the CDR3 is TGTGCCAGCAGCGCCGAGCGGGAGCCCCGATCAGGGGAGCTGTTTTTT. It is translated as CASSAEREPRSGELFF. This chain uses TRBV9 with TRBJ2-2, with TRBD2 matching over 8 bases. Germline lookup yields CDR1 SGDLS and CDR2 YYNGEE. The V and J ends lost 3 bases and 8 bases, in that order; junction bases with no gene match: 12. The CDR3 sequence is 16 residues long.

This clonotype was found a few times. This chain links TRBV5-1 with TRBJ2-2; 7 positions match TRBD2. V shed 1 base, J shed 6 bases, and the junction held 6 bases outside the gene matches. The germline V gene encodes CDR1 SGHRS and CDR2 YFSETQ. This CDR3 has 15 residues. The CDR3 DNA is TGCGCCAGCAGCTTGCGTAGGCGGGGGTCCGGGGAGCTGTTTTTT. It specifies CASSLRRRGSGELFF.

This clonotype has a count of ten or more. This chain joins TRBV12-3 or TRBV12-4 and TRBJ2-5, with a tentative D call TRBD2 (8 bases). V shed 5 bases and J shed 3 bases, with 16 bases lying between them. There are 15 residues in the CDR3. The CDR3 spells CASSHRGLGEETQYF. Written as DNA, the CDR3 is TGTGCCAGCAGTCACAGGGGACTAGGGGAAGAGACCCAGTACTTC.

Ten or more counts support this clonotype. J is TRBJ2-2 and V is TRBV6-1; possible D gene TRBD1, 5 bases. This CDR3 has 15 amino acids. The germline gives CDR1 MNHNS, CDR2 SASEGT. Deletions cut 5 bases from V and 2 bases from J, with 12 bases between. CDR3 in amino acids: CASSSDSLNTGELFF. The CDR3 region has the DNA TGTGCCAGCAGTAGTGACAGCCTAAACACCGGGGAGCTGTTTTTT.

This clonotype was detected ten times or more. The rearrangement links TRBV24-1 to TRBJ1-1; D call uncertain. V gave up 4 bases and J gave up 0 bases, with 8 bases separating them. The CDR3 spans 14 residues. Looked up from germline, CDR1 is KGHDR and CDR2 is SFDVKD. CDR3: CATSEGRMNTEAFF. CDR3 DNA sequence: TGTGCCACCAGTGAAGGCAGGATGAACACTGAAGCTTTCTTT.

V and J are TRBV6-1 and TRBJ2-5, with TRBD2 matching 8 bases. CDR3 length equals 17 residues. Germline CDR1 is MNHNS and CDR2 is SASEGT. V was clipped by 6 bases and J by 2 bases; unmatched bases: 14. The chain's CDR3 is CASSRGGAGAGQETQYF. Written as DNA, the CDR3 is TGTGCCAGCAGCCGGGGGGGGGCGGGAGCGGGACAAGAGACCCAGTACTTC.

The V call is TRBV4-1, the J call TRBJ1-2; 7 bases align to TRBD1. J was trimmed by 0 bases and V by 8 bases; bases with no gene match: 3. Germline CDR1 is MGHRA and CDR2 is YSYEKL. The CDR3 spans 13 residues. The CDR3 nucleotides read TGCGCCAGCCTGGGACAGCCTAACTATGGCTACACCTTC. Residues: CASLGQPNYGYTF.